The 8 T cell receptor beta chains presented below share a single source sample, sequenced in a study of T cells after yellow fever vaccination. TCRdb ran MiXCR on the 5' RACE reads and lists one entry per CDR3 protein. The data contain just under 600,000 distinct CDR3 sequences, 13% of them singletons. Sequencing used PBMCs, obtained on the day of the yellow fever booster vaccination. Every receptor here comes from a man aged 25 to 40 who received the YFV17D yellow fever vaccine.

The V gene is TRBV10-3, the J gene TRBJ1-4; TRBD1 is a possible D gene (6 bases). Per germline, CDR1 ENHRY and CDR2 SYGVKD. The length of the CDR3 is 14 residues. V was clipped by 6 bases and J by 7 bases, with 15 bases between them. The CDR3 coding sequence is TGTGCCATCAGGAACGTAGGGACAAGTGAAAAACTGTTTTTT. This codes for CAIRNVGTSEKLFF.

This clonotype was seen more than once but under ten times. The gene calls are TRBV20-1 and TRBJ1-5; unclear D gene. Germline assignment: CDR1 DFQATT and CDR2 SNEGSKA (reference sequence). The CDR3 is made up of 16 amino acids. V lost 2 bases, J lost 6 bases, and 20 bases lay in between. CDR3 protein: CSARLGGVALSQPQHF. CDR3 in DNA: TGCAGTGCTAGACTCGGCGGGGTGGCGCTGAGTCAGCCCCAGCATTTT.

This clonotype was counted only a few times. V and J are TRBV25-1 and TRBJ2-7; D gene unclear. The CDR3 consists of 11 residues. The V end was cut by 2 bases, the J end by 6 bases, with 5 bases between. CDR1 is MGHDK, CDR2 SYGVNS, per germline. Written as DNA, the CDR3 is TGTGCCAGCAGTGAAGGTGGCGAGCAGTACTTC. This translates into CASSEGGEQYF.

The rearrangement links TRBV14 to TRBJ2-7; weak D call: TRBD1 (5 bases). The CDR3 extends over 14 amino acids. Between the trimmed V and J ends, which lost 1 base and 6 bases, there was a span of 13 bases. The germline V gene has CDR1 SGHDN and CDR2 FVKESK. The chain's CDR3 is CASSQGGKGAEQYF. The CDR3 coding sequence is TGTGCCAGCAGCCAAGGGGGAAAAGGGGCCGAGCAGTACTTC.

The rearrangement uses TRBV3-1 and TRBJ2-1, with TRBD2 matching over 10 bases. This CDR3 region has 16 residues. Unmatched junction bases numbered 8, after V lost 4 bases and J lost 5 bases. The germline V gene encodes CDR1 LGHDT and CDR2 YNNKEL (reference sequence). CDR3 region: CASSPRASGRHNEQFF. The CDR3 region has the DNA TGTGCCAGCAGCCCCCGGGCTAGCGGGAGACACAATGAGCAGTTCTTC.

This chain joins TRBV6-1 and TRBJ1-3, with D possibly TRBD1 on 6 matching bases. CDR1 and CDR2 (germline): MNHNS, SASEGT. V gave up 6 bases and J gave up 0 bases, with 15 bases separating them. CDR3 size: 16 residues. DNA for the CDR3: TGTGCCAGCAGCTTGTCTACAGGGTTCTCTGGAAACACCATATATTTT. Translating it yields CASSLSTGFSGNTIYF.

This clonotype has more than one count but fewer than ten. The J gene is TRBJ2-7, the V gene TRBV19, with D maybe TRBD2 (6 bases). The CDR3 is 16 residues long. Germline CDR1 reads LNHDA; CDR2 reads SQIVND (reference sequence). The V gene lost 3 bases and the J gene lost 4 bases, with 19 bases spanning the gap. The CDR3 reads CASSMSREHYRYEQYF. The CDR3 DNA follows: TGTGCCAGTAGTATGAGCCGGGAGCACTACCGATACGAGCAGTACTTC.

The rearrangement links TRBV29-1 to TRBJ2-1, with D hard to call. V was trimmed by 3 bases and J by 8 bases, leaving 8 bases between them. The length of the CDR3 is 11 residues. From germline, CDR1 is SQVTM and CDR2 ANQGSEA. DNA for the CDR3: TGCAGCGTTGATTTTGTGGATGAGCAGTTCTTC. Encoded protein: CSVDFVDEQFF.